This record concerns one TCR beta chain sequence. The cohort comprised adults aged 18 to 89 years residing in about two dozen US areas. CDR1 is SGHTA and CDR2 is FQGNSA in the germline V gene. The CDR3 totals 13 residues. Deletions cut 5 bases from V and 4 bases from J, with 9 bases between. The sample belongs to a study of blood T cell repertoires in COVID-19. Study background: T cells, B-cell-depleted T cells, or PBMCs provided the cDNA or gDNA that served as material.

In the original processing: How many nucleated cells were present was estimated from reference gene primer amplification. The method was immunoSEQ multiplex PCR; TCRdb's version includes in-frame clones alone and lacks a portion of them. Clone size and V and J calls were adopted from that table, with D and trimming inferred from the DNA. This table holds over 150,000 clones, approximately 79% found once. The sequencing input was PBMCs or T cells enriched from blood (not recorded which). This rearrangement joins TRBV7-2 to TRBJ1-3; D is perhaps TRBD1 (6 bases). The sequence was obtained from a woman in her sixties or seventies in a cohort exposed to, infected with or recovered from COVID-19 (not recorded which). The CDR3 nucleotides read TGTGCCAGCAGCCTGGGACAAGGAAACACCATATATTTT. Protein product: CASSLGQGNTIYF. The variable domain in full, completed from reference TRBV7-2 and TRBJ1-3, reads GAGVSQSPSNKVTEKGKDVELRCDPISGHTALYWYRQSLGQGLEFLIYFQGNSAPDKSGLPSDRFSAERTGGSVSTLTIQRTQQEDSAVYLCASSLGQGNTIYFGEGSWLTVV.